The 14 T cell receptor beta chains listed next were all sequenced from one sample in a study of blood T cell repertoires in COVID-19. TCRdb's table, derived via immunoSEQ multiplex PCR, lists solely in-frame clones and lacks some. The sample has around 250,000 clones, approximately 90% seen once. The sequenced sample was PBMCs or T cells enriched from blood (not recorded which). The origin of the receptors is a man between 50 and 59 years old who had been exposed to COVID-19.

The V call is TRBV7-2, the J call TRBJ1-3; no clear D gene. The CDR3 contains 17 residues. Looked up from germline, CDR1 is SGHTA and CDR2 is FQGNSA. With 3 bases removed from V and 0 bases from J, the gap between germline ends came to 15 bases. The CDR3 DNA reads TGTGCCAGCAGCTTTGTTCTCACGCCTAACTCTGGAAACACCATATATTTT. Amino acids: CASSFVLTPNSGNTIYF.

The chain carries TRBV6-5 and TRBJ2-7, with a weak D call TRBD1 (5 bases). This CDR3 is built from 16 residues. V lost 0 bases and J 1 base, leaving 13 bases between the germline ends. Germline V gene lookup returns CDR1 MNHEY and CDR2 SVGAGI. The CDR3 protein is CASSYSGAVWSYEQYF. The CDR3 nucleotides are TGTGCCAGCAGTTACTCAGGGGCAGTATGGTCCTACGAGCAGTACTTC.

The chain carries TRBV5-4 and TRBJ2-5; 11 bases map to TRBD2. The CDR3 sequence is 14 residues long. The germline CDR1 and CDR2 sequences are SGHNT and YYREEE (reference sequence). Germline trimming cut 4 bases from V and 3 bases from J; bases unmatched to any gene: 2. The CDR3 DNA follows: TGTGCCAGCAGCGAGGGACTAGCGGAAGAGACCCAGTACTTC. Its translation: CASSEGLAEETQYF. The whole variable domain, filled in from reference TRBV5-4 and TRBJ2-5, reads ETGVTQSPTHLIKTRGQQVTLRCSSQSGHNTVSWYQQALGQGPQFIFQYYREEENGRGNFPPRFSGLQFPNYSSELNVNALELDDSALYLCASSEGLAEETQYFGPGTRLLVL.

The rearrangement uses TRBV5-4 and TRBJ1-2, with 9 bases lining up with TRBD1. The CDR3 has 13 residues. From germline, CDR1 is SGHNT and CDR2 YYREEE (reference sequence). The V gene end was trimmed by 4 bases and the J gene end by 8 bases; junction bases not matched to a gene: 6. CDR3 sequence reads: CASSPRDREGYTF. The CDR3 DNA is TGTGCCAGCAGCCCCCGGGACAGGGAAGGCTACACCTTC.

The genes are TRBV7-2 and TRBJ2-3; D is unclear. The germline gives CDR1 SGHTA, CDR2 FQGNSA. V dropped 0 bases and J dropped 4 bases, with 11 bases sitting between them. The CDR3 is made up of 15 amino acids. The DNA of the CDR3 is TGTGCCAGCAGCTTAGCATCCCTGGGCCCAGATACGCAGTATTTT. Residues: CASSLASLGPDTQYF.

The V call is TRBV3-1 (or the pseudogene TRBV3-2), the J call TRBJ1-5; possible D gene TRBD1, 5 bases. Germline V gene data show CDR1 as LGHDT and CDR2 as YNNKEL (reference sequence). This CDR3 has 15 amino acids. V lost 0 bases and J lost 3, with 9 bases in between. The CDR3 is CASSQDPGNNQPQHF. The DNA of the CDR3 is TGTGCCAGCAGCCAAGATCCAGGGAACAATCAGCCCCAGCATTTT.

This clone came up a few times. This chain joins TRBV7-2 and TRBJ1-4; 8 bases align to TRBD1. The CDR3 length is 16 residues. V dropped 0 bases and J dropped 7; count of bases not matched to a gene: 7. Germline CDR1 is SGHTA and CDR2 is FQGNSA. The DNA of the CDR3 is TGTGCCAGCAGCTTAGCGAGGACAGGGTTAGGTGAAAAACTGTTTTTT. Translating gives CASSLARTGLGEKLFF.

CDR3 protein: CASSFGGGRVYFNEQFF. In nucleotides, the CDR3 is TGTGCCAGCAGCTTCGGTGGCGGGAGGGTTTATTTCAATGAGCAGTTCTTC. The V and J genes are TRBV7-2 and TRBJ2-1, with 9 bases identical to TRBD2. V trimming: 3 bases; J trimming: 6 bases; junction bases outside the gene matches: 12. There are 17 residues in the CDR3. Germline-derived CDR1 and CDR2 are SGHTA and FQGNSA.

The sample holds one count of this clone. The rearrangement links TRBV6-2 or TRBV6-3 to TRBJ1-6, with 8 positions matching TRBD1. The germline V gene encodes CDR1 MNHEY and CDR2 SVGEGT. The CDR3 loop spans 14 amino acids. After removal of 5 bases from V and 9 bases from J, the junction contained 6 bases not matched to a gene. The CDR3 bases are TGTGCCAGCAGTGGACAGGGAGGGAGTTCACCCCTCCACTTT. Amino acids: CASSGQGGSSPLHF.

The chain has TRBV27 and TRBJ2-5, with TRBD1 identical over 11 bases. This CDR3 is 13 amino acids long. Germline CDR1 reads MNHEY; CDR2 reads SMNVEV (reference sequence). The J segment lost 5 bases and the V segment lost 10 bases, leaving 6 bases of the junction unmatched. The CDR3 is CATGTGGRETQYF. The CDR3 region has the DNA TGTGCCACCGGGACAGGGGGACGGGAGACCCAGTACTTC.

This clone occurred a few times. The gene calls are TRBV15 and TRBJ2-4, with 7 bases lining up with TRBD1. The CDR3 is 17 amino acids. Germline trimming cut 1 base from V and 1 base from J; bases unmatched to any gene: 7. Germline CDR1 is LNHNV and CDR2 is YYDKDF (reference sequence). The CDR3 is CATSRVEGGFAKNIQYF. CDR3 DNA: TGTGCCACCAGCAGAGTTGAAGGGGGCTTTGCCAAAAACATTCAGTACTTC.

The rearrangement links TRBV7-9 to TRBJ1-2; D unresolved. Germline CDR1 and CDR2: SEHNR and FQNEAQ (reference sequence). V lost 5 bases and J lost 1, with 14 bases in between. The CDR3 has 15 residues. CDR3 nucleotides: TGTGCCAGCAGCGTATCCGCAGGTGATAACTATGGCTACACCTTC. Residues: CASSVSAGDNYGYTF.

The chain is built from TRBV9 and TRBJ1-3, with a possible D match to TRBD1 (5 bases). CDR1 is SGDLS and CDR2 is YYNGEE in the germline V gene. V was pared by 4 bases and J by 0 bases, with 11 bases between. The CDR3 is made up of 15 amino acids. The CDR3 reads CASSPQGPSGNTIYF. DNA of the CDR3: TGTGCCAGCAGCCCCCAGGGTCCCTCTGGAAACACCATATATTTT.

This clone was recorded only once. The rearrangement joins TRBV28 to TRBJ1-3; D is possibly TRBD1 (5 bases). CDR1 MDHEN and CDR2 SYDVKM come from the germline V gene. The CDR3 totals 14 residues. V dropped 4 bases and J dropped 4 bases, with 11 bases sitting between them. CDR3: CASSSPGLGNTIYF. Here the CDR3 DNA reads TGTGCCAGCAGTTCACCAGGGTTAGGAAACACCATATATTTT.